The 13 T cell receptor beta chains below come from one sample, sequenced in a study of cytomegalovirus exposure and HLA in healthy donors. The PCR had 60 Vbeta and 13 Jbeta primers. Generated by immunoSEQ multiplex PCR, the TCRdb table keeps only in-frame clones and is missing some. The table records 130,000 to 150,000 clones, 75% to 80% of them present only once. The sequenced sample consisted of PBMCs. These TCRs come from a male donor in good health and CMV-seronegative.

The rearrangement joins TRBV5-6 to TRBJ2-5; D is unresolved. TRBJ2-7 matches the DNA end more closely, so the J call is doubtful. Germline V gene lookup returns CDR1 SGHDT and CDR2 YYEEEE. CDR3 length equals 13 residues. The CDR3 loop reads CASSLSAYYEQYF. The CDR3 DNA is TGTGCCAGCAGCTTGTCCGCTTACTACGAGCAGTACTTC.

In its sample, this clone was seen a few times. The CDR3 reads CASSYGQGVTDTQYF. The CDR3 region has the DNA TGTGCCAGCAGTTACGGACAGGGGGTGACAGATACGCAGTATTTT. J is TRBJ2-3 and V is TRBV6-5; 10 bases agree with TRBD1. Trimming cost V 2 bases and J 3 bases; bases outside gene matches: 2. There are 15 residues in the CDR3. Germline CDR1 is MNHEY and CDR2 is SVGAGI.

This chain uses TRBV19 with TRBJ2-1; 11 bases match TRBD2. The CDR3 spans 15 residues. Germline V gene lookup returns CDR1 LNHDA and CDR2 SQIVND (reference sequence). Trimming cost V 7 bases and J 3 bases; bases outside gene matches: 5. CDR3 in amino acids: CASTFGTSGYNEQFF. CDR3 bases: TGTGCCAGTACCTTCGGGACTAGCGGCTACAATGAGCAGTTCTTC.

The V call is TRBV30, the J call TRBJ2-2; 7 nucleotides match TRBD2. CDR3 length: 13 amino acids. J was trimmed by 5 bases and V by 0 bases; bases with no gene match: 0. Per germline, CDR1 GTSNPN and CDR2 SVGIG (reference sequence). The CDR3 nucleotides read TGTGCCTGGAGTGTTAGCGGGACCGGGGAGCTGTTTTTT. This encodes CAWSVSGTGELFF.

The chain is built from TRBV30 and TRBJ1-5, with D tentatively TRBD1 (5 bases). V lost 4 bases to trimming and J lost 7 bases, with 14 bases between them. The length of the CDR3 is 13 residues. The V gene's germline CDR1 is GTSNPN and CDR2 SVGIG (reference sequence). CDR3 protein: CAWNREEGQPQHF. The DNA of the CDR3 is TGTGCCTGGAATCGAGAGGAGGGGCAGCCCCAGCATTTT. Using reference TRBV30 and TRBJ1-5 for the parts outside the CDR3, the full variable domain is SQTIHQWPATLVQPVGSPLSLECTVEGTSNPNLYWYRQAAGRGLQLLFYSVGIGQISSEVPQNLSASRPQDRQFILSSKKLLLSDSGFYLCAWNREEGQPQHFGDGTRLSIL.

Comments on this clone: At one boundary the junction diverges from the germline segment, which might be a read error. V is TRBV7-9 and J is TRBJ2-2; 10 bases map to TRBD2. The CDR3 loop spans 15 amino acids. CDR1 and CDR2 from the germline V gene are SEHNR and FQNEAQ (reference sequence). CDR3 protein: CASRLAGGNTGELFF. CDR3 nucleotides: TGTGCCAGCAGATTAGCGGGGGGGAACACCGGGGAGCTGTTTTTT.

The chain combines TRBV15 with TRBJ1-2; 7 bases line up with TRBD1. The V gene end was trimmed by 0 bases and the J gene end by 4 bases; junction bases not matched to a gene: 2. The CDR3 is made up of 14 amino acids. The germline V gene has CDR1 LNHNV and CDR2 YYDKDF (reference sequence). The CDR3 spells CATSREDRLYGYTF. The CDR3 DNA is TGTGCCACCAGCAGAGAGGACAGGCTCTATGGCTACACCTTC. Variable domain in full (rest from reference TRBV15 and TRBJ1-2): DAMVIQNPRYQVTQFGKPVTLSCSQTLNHNVMYWYQQKSSQAPKLLFHYYDKDFNNEADTPDNFQSRRPNTSFCFLDIRSPGLGDTAMYLCATSREDRLYGYTFGSGTRLTVV.

This sequence joins TRBV14 and TRBJ1-1, with D unresolved. V was shortened by 2 bases and J by 0 bases, with 4 bases between the two germline ends. Germline V gene sequence: CDR1 SGHDN, CDR2 FVKESK. The CDR3 consists of 13 residues. The CDR3 sequence is CASSQWLNTEAFF. CDR3 nucleotide sequence: TGTGCCAGCAGCCAATGGCTGAACACTGAAGCTTTCTTT.

J is TRBJ2-1 and V is TRBV6-5; tentative D call: TRBD2 (6 bases). CDR1 is MNHEY and CDR2 is SVGAGI in the germline V gene. CDR3 length equals 14 residues. The germline V and J ends were trimmed by 2 bases and 3 bases, with 8 bases remaining between them. Here the CDR3 DNA reads TGTGCCAGCAGTTACCCCGGGGGCTACAATGAGCAGTTCTTC. Translating it yields CASSYPGGYNEQFF.

V usage is TRBV11-2 and J usage is TRBJ2-1; 8 bases are a match to TRBD2. The J segment lost 7 bases and the V segment lost 1 base, leaving 6 bases of the junction unmatched. The CDR3 is 15 amino acids. Germline lookup yields CDR1 SGHAT and CDR2 FQNNGV. Here the CDR3 DNA reads TGTGCCAGCAGCTTAGTTGCGGGAGGATTAAATGAGCAGTTCTTC. Residues: CASSLVAGGLNEQFF.

This chain uses TRBV6-4 with TRBJ2-5; the D gene is possibly TRBD2 (6 bases). Germline V CDR1 and CDR2: MRHNA, SNTAGT. This CDR3 has 16 amino acids. Trimming stripped 5 bases from V and 2 bases from J, with 18 bases between. The CDR3 here is CASSRPGTEPQETQYF. The CDR3 DNA follows: TGTGCCAGCAGTCGACCCGGGACTGAGCCTCAAGAGACCCAGTACTTC.

This rearrangement joins TRBV4-1 to TRBJ2-5; 8 bases align to TRBD2. After removal of 1 base from V and 7 bases from J, the junction contained 2 bases not matched to a gene. The V gene's germline CDR1 is MGHRA and CDR2 YSYEKL. The CDR3 is 13 amino acids. The DNA for the CDR3 is TGCGCCAGCAGCCAAGGACTAGCGCCGACCCAGTACTTC. Translating gives CASSQGLAPTQYF.

For the CDR3, the DNA is TGTGCCAGCACCCGGACTAGCGGGATGAGGGTAGGGGAGCTGTTTTTT. Translating it yields CASTRTSGMRVGELFF. The gene calls are TRBV21-1 and TRBJ2-2; the DNA was not compared with TRBD2, the D call given in the table. TRBV21-1 is listed as a pseudogene. The CDR3 spans 16 residues.